The rows below give T cell receptor beta chains drawn from one sample of a study of shared clonotypes between healthy human individuals. The table came from immunoSEQ multiplex PCR; TCRdb's copy has only in-frame clones and leaves some out. The sample comprises fewer than 650,000 clones, 70% to 80% of which are singletons, and more than 10% rests with the top ten. Sequencing used PBMCs. Source of these receptors: a woman in her thirties or forties in good health. Some clones in this sample may be carry-over from other donors' samples. Both conserved end residues are part of each CDR3. The D gene is left open where the match is weak. Only some rows state a clone size, as once, few, many or a class for expanded clones.

TRBJ2-1 TRBV19 . . CASKAGQYNEQFF TGTGCCAGTAAAGCGGGCCAGTACAATGAGCAGTTCTTC
TRBJ2-4 TRBV5-4 TRBD2 . CASSSYVGLAGVLAKNIQYF TGTGCCAGCAGCTCCTACGTGGGACTAGCGGGAGTCCTAGCCAAAAACATTCAGTACTTC
TRBJ2-2 TRBV9 TRBD2 . CASSVEDSGRAGTGELFF TGTGCCAGCAGCGTAGAAGATAGCGGGAGGGCCGGGACCGGGGAGCTGTTTTTT
TRBJ1-2 TRBV2 TRBD1 few CASSEQGAAYGYTF TGTGCCAGCAGTGAACAGGGGGCAGCGTATGGCTACACCTTC
TRBJ2-7 TRBV4-1 . . CASSQEKDSYEQYF TGCGCCAGCAGCCAAGAGAAGGACTCCTACGAGCAGTACTTC
TRBJ2-1 TRBV27 TRBD2 . CASSLTSGLAGANEQFF TGTGCCAGCAGTTTAACTTCAGGGCTAGCGGGAGCCAATGAGCAGTTCTTC
TRBJ2-1 TRBV7-9 TRBD2 . CAAPGGSNEQFF TGTGCCGCCCCGGGGGGAAGCAATGAGCAGTTCTTC
TRBJ2-3 TRBV7-2 . . CASSKLGGTDTQYF TGTGCCAGCAGCAAACTAGGGGGCACAGATACGCAGTATTTT
TRBJ1-3 TRBV6-1 . . CASSGTVTGNTIYF TGTGCCAGCAGTGGGACAGTAACTGGAAACACCATATATTTT
TRBJ2-3 TRBV19 TRBD2 few CASSIGGTSADTQYF TGTGCCAGTAGTATTGGGGGGACTAGTGCGGATACGCAGTATTTT
TRBJ2-3 TRBV18 . . CASSPPGTTPSTDTQYF TGTGCCAGCTCACCACCGGGGACAACTCCCAGCACAGATACGCAGTATTTT
TRBJ1-5 TRBV6-1 . . CASSEGLLQPQHF TGTGCCAGCAGTGAAGGGTTGTTACAGCCCCAGCATTTT
TRBJ2-7 TRBV5-1 . few CASSLSSGYEQYF TGCGCCAGCAGCTTGTCGTCAGGCTACGAGCAGTACTTC
TRBJ2-2 TRBV30 . . CAWRGENTGELFF TGTGCCTGGAGGGGGGAAAACACCGGGGAGCTGTTTTTT
TRBJ1-3 TRBV18 TRBD1 . CASSQGQSSGNTIYF TGTGCCAGCTCACAGGGACAGAGCTCTGGAAACACCATATATTTT
TRBJ2-7 TRBV7-6 . . CASRLKTIEQYF TGTGCCAGCCGTCTAAAAACTATCGAGCAGTACTTC
TRBJ2-3 TRBV7-8 TRBD2 many CASSLEASGRAWADTQYF TGTGCCAGCAGCTTAGAGGCTAGCGGGAGGGCATGGGCAGATACGCAGTATTTT
TRBJ2-3 TRBV7-6 . . CASSLDRGSTDTQYF TGTGCCAGCAGCTTAGATCGGGGAAGCACAGATACGCAGTATTTT
TRBJ2-7 TRBV7-2 . . CASSLGIISAYEQYF TGTGCCAGCAGCTTAGGGATTATCTCCGCCTACGAGCAGTACTTC
TRBJ1-1 TRBV10-3 TRBD1 . CAISESGTGRGNTEAFF TGTGCCATCAGTGAGTCTGGGACAGGGAGGGGGAACACTGAAGCTTTCTTT
TRBJ2-5 TRBV5-1 . . CASSVFGGTEETQYF TGCGCCAGCAGCGTCTTCGGTGGGACGGAAGAGACCCAGTACTTC
TRBJ2-7 TRBV7-9 . . CASSQDWDHF TGTGCCAGCAGCCAGGACTGGGATCACTTC
TRBJ1-2 TRBV19 . once CASRSISNYGYTF TGTGCCAGTAGATCCATAAGTAACTATGGCTACACCTTC
TRBJ2-7 TRBV11-2 . . CASSYRDLFGQYF TGTGCCAGCAGCTACCGGGATTTATTCGGGCAGTACTTC
TRBJ2-7 TRBV11-2 TRBD2 . CASSLGGLGQSGQYF TGTGCCAGCAGCTTAGGGGGACTAGGACAATCGGGGCAGTACTTC
TRBJ1-1 TRBV5-1 . . CASSAGTKAFF TGCGCCAGCAGCGCCGGGACTAAAGCTTTCTTT
TRBJ2-7 TRBV6-1 . . CASSPDSLYEQYF TGTGCCAGCAGTCCAGACTCGCTGTACGAGCAGTACTTC
TRBJ1-5 TRBV29-1 . . CSVAGGSDSYSNQPQHF TGCAGCGTTGCCGGGGGGTCCGACAGCTATAGCAATCAGCCCCAGCATTTT
TRBJ2-5 TRBV2 . . CATQPERDQETQYF TGTGCCACCCAGCCAGAGCGGGACCAAGAGACCCAGTACTTC
TRBJ2-1 TRBV15 . . CATSRDRWESSHEQFF TGTGCCACCAGCAGAGATAGGTGGGAGTCCTCACATGAGCAGTTCTTC
TRBJ2-1 TRBV7-7 . . CASSLRAGSSYNEQFF TGTGCTAGCAGCTTAAGGGCGGGGAGCTCCTACAATGAGCAGTTCTTC
TRBJ1-5 TRBV6-1 TRBD1 . CASRTGTGVRQPQHF TGTGCCAGCCGAACCGGGACAGGGGTTCGTCAGCCCCAGCATTTT
TRBJ1-4 TRBV18 TRBD1 . CASSPGTGEEKLFF TGTGCCAGCTCCCCCGGGACAGGGGAGGAAAAACTGTTTTTT
TRBJ2-2 TRBV9 . . CASSVRLRENTGELFF TGTGCCAGCAGCGTCAGACTCCGGGAGAACACCGGGGAGCTGTTTTTT
TRBJ2-7 TRBV11-2 TRBD2 . CASSLVAASGSTYEQYF TGTGCCAGCAGCTTAGTAGCCGCTAGCGGGAGCACCTACGAGCAGTACTTC
TRBJ2-5 TRBV28 . . CASSLGGNGETQYF TGTGCCAGCAGTTTGGGGGGTAATGGAGAGACCCAGTACTTC
TRBJ2-7 TRBV10-3 . . CAISDVRRSYEQYF TGTGCCATCAGTGACGTTCGCCGCTCCTACGAGCAGTACTTC
TRBJ2-3 TRBV5-3 TRBD2 . CARSRGTSGRRDTQYF TGTGCCAGAAGCCGAGGGACTAGCGGGAGGAGGGATACGCAGTATTTT
TRBJ2-5 TRBV7-3 . . CASSSRVATEETQYF TGTGCCAGCAGCTCGAGGGTAGCGACCGAAGAGACCCAGTACTTC
TRBJ1-5 TRBV28 TRBD1 . CASSLYRGHNQPQHF TGTGCCAGCAGTTTGTACAGGGGGCACAATCAGCCCCAGCATTTT
TRBJ1-1 TRBV9 . . CASSAGPTAGGKSEAFF TGTGCCAGCAGCGCGGGACCGACAGCCGGGGGGAAGTCTGAAGCTTTCTTT
TRBJ1-3 TRBV7-9 . once CASQRQQLSGNTIYF TGTGCCAGCCAAAGACAGCAGCTCTCTGGAAACACCATATATTTT
TRBJ2-2 TRBV5-4 TRBD2 . CASSLAGGPGGELFF TGTGCCAGCAGCCTGGCGGGAGGGCCGGGGGGGGAGCTGTTTTTT
TRBJ2-1 TRBV19 TRBD2 . CASSVSGTAGEQFF TGTGCCAGTAGTGTCAGCGGGACGGCGGGTGAGCAGTTCTTC
TRBJ2-7 TRBV18 TRBD2 few CASSAAGVYEQYF TGTGCCAGCTCAGCAGCGGGAGTCTACGAGCAGTACTTC
TRBJ2-5 TRBV18 . . CASSPATGGETQYF TGTGCCAGCTCACCAGCGACCGGGGGAGAGACCCAGTACTTC
TRBJ1-1 TRBV30 . . CAWSVTENEAFF TGTGCCTGGAGTGTAACGGAAAATGAAGCTTTCTTT
TRBJ2-3 TRBV2 TRBD2 . CASSEGGLAGTDTQYF TGTGCCAGCAGTGAAGGCGGCCTAGCGGGCACAGATACGCAGTATTTT
TRBJ1-1 TRBV9 TRBD1 . CASSVGTGGSKAFF TGTGCCAGCAGCGTCGGGACAGGGGGCAGTAAGGCTTTCTTT
TRBJ2-6 TRBV28 . . CASSRGSGANVLTF TGTGCCAGCAGTAGGGGCTCTGGGGCCAACGTCCTGACTTTC
TRBJ1-5 TRBV2 . . CASRRQENSNQPQHF TGTGCCAGCAGGAGACAGGAGAATAGCAATCAGCCCCAGCATTTT
TRBJ2-7 TRBV7-2 TRBD2 . CASSSGTSGRIYEQYF TGTGCCAGCAGCTCGGGGACTAGCGGGAGAATCTACGAGCAGTACTTC
TRBJ2-3 TRBV4-3 TRBD2 . CASSQPRGLAGQADTQYF TGCGCCAGCAGCCAACCCCGGGGACTAGCGGGACAAGCAGATACGCAGTATTTT